The next 5 T cell receptor beta chains were all read from a single sample in a study of PD-L1 blockade in urothelial cancer. Using immunoSEQ multiplex PCR, the repertoire was profiled, and TCRdb retains in-frame clones only, with some absent. Of some 120,000 clones listed, around 93% are singletons. Time point noted: peripheral blood 6 weeks after treatment start. This specimen was PBMCs, taken around atezolizumab (anti-PD-L1) treatment. These receptors originate from a man aged 55 to 70 with urothelial cancer.

This sequence joins TRBV6-1 and TRBJ2-5; 7 bases align to TRBD1. V lost 4 bases and J lost 5; bases outside the gene matches: 4. The CDR3 is 13 residues long. Germline assignment: CDR1 MNHNS and CDR2 SASEGT. CDR3 sequence (DNA): TGTGCCAGCAGTGGCGACAGGGACGAGACCCAGTACTTC. It translates to CASSGDRDETQYF.

The CDR3, as DNA: TGTGCCAGCAGCAAAGAAAGCGGGAGTCCCCTATACAATGAGCAGTTCTTC. It translates to CASSKESGSPLYNEQFF. J is TRBJ2-1 and V is TRBV21-1; TRBD2 is taken as the D call from the table, unchecked against the DNA. TRBV21-1 is listed as a pseudogene. The CDR3 consists of 17 residues.

The gene calls are TRBV5-5 and TRBJ2-7; no clear D. The V gene's germline CDR1 is SGHKS and CDR2 YYEKEE (reference sequence). The CDR3 runs to 14 residues. Trimming took off 2 bases at V and 3 bases at J, with 12 bases between the two ends. The CDR3 here is CASSLTDTYYEQYF. The DNA for the CDR3 is TGTGCCAGCAGCTTAACCGACACTTACTACGAGCAGTACTTC.

V gene TRBV19 combines with J gene TRBJ1-1; 7 bases match TRBD1. CDR3 size: 13 residues. Trimming removed 5 bases from V and 2 bases from J; junction bases left unmatched: 2. Germline assignment: CDR1 LNHDA and CDR2 SQIVND (reference sequence). For the CDR3, the DNA is TGTGCCAGTAGTTCAGGGGGAAACACTGAAGCTTTCTTT. Its translation is CASSSGGNTEAFF.

V usage is TRBV2 and J usage is TRBJ2-7, with D maybe TRBD1 (5 bases). Trimming stripped 2 bases from V and 1 base from J, with 9 bases between. Germline V gene lookup returns CDR1 SNHLY and CDR2 FYNNEI. CDR3 length: 14 residues. This CDR3 is CASSESQGSYEQYF. In DNA, the CDR3 is TGTGCCAGCAGTGAAAGTCAGGGATCCTACGAGCAGTACTTC.